The 31 T cell receptor beta chains below were found in one sample sequenced in a study of blood T cells in healthy people across ages. Then a second PCR, running roughly 7 to 11 cycles, was carried out with a sample-barcoded 5' primer and a J-beta primer mix. TCRdb independently ran MiXCR on the 5' RACE reads; one entry per CDR3 protein. The profile shows 1.5 million to 2 million distinct CDR3 sequences, about two fifths of them singletons. The sequencing input was blood. The receptor set was obtained from a human donor in good health.

V usage is TRBV5-1 and J usage is TRBJ2-7; D is undetermined. TRBJ2-5 matches the DNA end more closely, so the J call is doubtful. Germline V gives CDR1 SGHRS, CDR2 YFSETQ. CDR3 length equals 14 residues. CDR3 region: CASSEVGAIETQYF. The CDR3, as DNA: TGCGCCAGCAGCGAGGTCGGAGCGATTGAGACCCAGTACTTC.

The chain uses TRBV7-3 and TRBJ2-1; 12 bases map to TRBD2. The CDR3 sequence is 19 residues long. In germline, CDR1 is SGHTA, CDR2 FQGTGA. V trimming: 5 bases; J trimming: 1 base; junction bases outside the gene matches: 12. In nucleotides, the CDR3 is TGTGCCAGCAGCCTTCTAGCGGGGGGGCCGGGTGGATCCTACAATGAGCAGTTCTTC. This gives the protein CASSLLAGGPGGSYNEQFF. The complete variable domain, with remaining parts taken from reference TRBV7-3 and TRBJ2-1, reads GAGVSQTPSNKVTEKGKYVELRCDPISGHTALYWYRQSLGQGPEFLIYFQGTGAADDSGLPNDRFFAVRPEGSVSTLKIQRTERGDSAVYLCASSLLAGGPGGSYNEQFFGPGTRLTVL.

This clonotype was counted between two and nine times. The rearrangement uses TRBV6-1 and TRBJ2-2; TRBD1 matches at 7 bases. V trimming: 6 bases; J trimming: 2 bases; junction bases outside the gene matches: 15. The length of the CDR3 is 18 residues. Germline CDR1 and CDR2: MNHNS and SASEGT. CDR3 nucleotides: TGTGCCAGCAGCTCTGTACCGCCGGGACAGACCAACACCGGGGAGCTGTTTTTT. As protein: CASSSVPPGQTNTGELFF.

V usage is TRBV10-2 and J usage is TRBJ2-4; TRBD2 might be the D (5 bases). The J call may be mistaken, given a closer DNA end match to TRBJ2-5. This CDR3 is built from 13 residues. Germline CDR1 is WSHSY and CDR2 is SAAADI. CDR3 in DNA: TGCGCCAGCAGTGAGACTAGTAGGGAGACCCAGTACTTC. As protein: CASSETSRETQYF.

This clonotype has a count of ten or more. For the CDR3, the DNA is TGCAGCGTTGAAGGGGGTCAGACCTCCTACGAGCAGTACTTC. It specifies CSVEGGQTSYEQYF. The chain has TRBV29-1 and TRBJ2-7; D uncertain. CDR1 and CDR2 from the germline V gene are SQVTM and ANQGSEA. The CDR3 is 14 residues long. Trimming removed 1 base from V and 0 bases from J, with 10 bases in between.

This clonotype was found a few times. The chain employs TRBV18 and TRBJ2-7; possible D gene TRBD1, 6 bases. This CDR3 region has 15 residues. Trimming removed 3 bases from V and 3 bases from J, with 15 bases in between. The V gene's germline CDR1 is KGHSH and CDR2 LQKENI. The CDR3 DNA follows: TGTGCCAGCTCACCTCCGAGGACAGATAACTACGAGCAGTACTTC. It codes for CASSPPRTDNYEQYF.

V and J are TRBV7-6 and TRBJ2-7, with D perhaps TRBD1 (5 bases). V was cut by 5 bases and J by 1 base, with 12 bases left in between. The CDR3 has 14 residues. The germline V gene encodes CDR1 SGHVS and CDR2 FNYEAQ. CDR3 amino acids: CASSELQGSYEQYF. The CDR3 bases are TGTGCCAGCAGCGAACTTCAGGGTTCCTACGAGCAGTACTTC.

The CDR3 region is CAIPRAGPFVDYGYTF. The CDR3 nucleotides are TGTGCCATACCTCGGGCAGGTCCCTTTGTGGACTATGGCTACACCTTC. The chain couples TRBV6-5 to TRBJ1-2; D remains unclear. The CDR3 consists of 16 residues. V lost 10 bases to trimming and J lost 3 bases, with 24 bases between them. Per the germline V gene, CDR1 is MNHEY and CDR2 is SVGAGI.

This clonotype turned up a few times. The chain combines TRBV7-8 with TRBJ2-1; D not certain. Germline V gene data show CDR1 as SGHVS and CDR2 as FQNEAQ. V was trimmed by 1 base and J by 5 bases, leaving 9 bases between them. The CDR3 spans 14 residues. The CDR3 spells CASSLGASHNEQFF. In nucleotides, the CDR3 is TGTGCCAGCAGCTTAGGGGCTAGTCACAATGAGCAGTTCTTC.

This clonotype was seen more than once but under ten times. The chain couples TRBV29-1 to TRBJ1-5; D remains ambiguous. Germline CDR1 and CDR2: SQVTM and ANQGSEA. The CDR3 is 13 amino acids. V lost 4 bases, J lost 4 bases, and 11 bases lay in between. The CDR3 nucleotides read TGCAGCGTTGTCTGGGGTGGGAATCAGCCCCAGCATTTT. Translated: CSVVWGGNQPQHF.

The chain employs TRBV12-3 or TRBV12-4 and TRBJ1-1; tentatively, D is TRBD1 (5 bases). V was shortened by 2 bases and J by 0 bases, with 10 bases between the two germline ends. The CDR3 is 15 amino acids. The CDR3 bases are TGTGCCAGCAGTTTACCAGGGTCATTGAACACTGAAGCTTTCTTT. It is translated as CASSLPGSLNTEAFF.

V and J are TRBV6-1 and TRBJ2-3; 9 nucleotides agree with TRBD1. The CDR3 is 14 residues long. Trimming cost V 8 bases and J 2 bases; bases outside gene matches: 5. CDR1 and CDR2 from the germline V gene are MNHNS and SASEGT. This CDR3 is CASLDRGATDTQYF. DNA of the CDR3: TGTGCCAGCCTGGACAGGGGCGCCACAGATACGCAGTATTTT.

DNA of the CDR3: TGTGCCAGCAGTTTACTGACAGGGGAGTCACCCCTCCACTTT. This encodes CASSLLTGESPLHF. The chain joins TRBV27 to TRBJ1-6; 8 positions match TRBD1. There are 14 residues in the CDR3. J was trimmed by 10 bases and V by 2 bases; bases with no gene match: 4. Germline-derived CDR1 and CDR2 are MNHEY and SMNVEV (reference sequence).

The gene calls are TRBV15 and TRBJ1-6; tentatively, D is TRBD1 (5 bases). Germline values: CDR1 LNHNV, CDR2 YYDKDF (reference sequence). CDR3 length equals 16 residues. V lost 3 bases and J 8 bases, leaving 17 bases between the germline ends. CDR3 region: CATSRGPGPSYSPLHF. CDR3 DNA sequence: TGTGCCACCAGCAGGGGTCCGGGACCGTCGTATTCACCCCTCCACTTT.

The genes are TRBV6-6 and TRBJ1-1; D gene uncertain. The V gene lost 0 bases and the J gene lost 0 bases, with 8 bases spanning the gap. Germline loops: CDR1 MNHNY, CDR2 SVGAGI (reference sequence). This CDR3 is 15 amino acids long. The CDR3 here is CASSYSSQMNTEAFF. In DNA form, the CDR3 reads TGTGCCAGCAGTTACTCATCGCAGATGAACACTGAAGCTTTCTTT.

The chain is built from TRBV4-2 and TRBJ2-3, with D unresolved. With 4 bases removed from V and 1 base from J, the gap between germline ends came to 9 bases. Germline assignment: CDR1 LGHNA and CDR2 YNFKEQ. The CDR3 totals 14 residues. The CDR3 DNA is TGTGCCAGCAGCCCGGAGATTCGCACAGATACGCAGTATTTT. Translated: CASSPEIRTDTQYF.

The chain links TRBV4-3 to TRBJ2-5; D is possibly TRBD2 (7 bases). The ends were cut back, 0 bases at V and 4 bases at J, with 18 bases in the middle. The V gene's germline CDR1 is LGHNA and CDR2 YSLEER. This CDR3 has 17 residues. The DNA for the CDR3 is TGCGCCAGCAGCCAAGAGCGAGGGGGGGCGGTAAGAGAGACCCAGTACTTC. Protein sequence: CASSQERGGAVRETQYF.

This clonotype was counted a few times. The genes are TRBV20-1 and TRBJ1-1; D not certain. Trimming left V 2 bases short and J 7 bases short, with 17 bases between. The CDR3 consists of 14 residues. Germline CDR1 DFQATT, CDR2 SNEGSKA (reference sequence). The CDR3 DNA reads TGCAGTGCTAGACCCTGGGTCCTTAAGGATGAAGCTTTCTTT. This translates into CSARPWVLKDEAFF.

In this sample, this clonotype turned up a few times. An end of the junction differs from the germline gene, which may be a read error. The chain links TRBV10-3 to TRBJ1-3, with D possibly TRBD1 on 5 matching bases. The CDR3 sequence is 13 residues long. CDR1 and CDR2 from the germline V gene are ENHRY and SYGVKD. CDR3 sequence reads: CAVSEPGPNTIYF. DNA of the CDR3: TGTGCCGTCAGTGAGCCAGGGCCAAACACCATATATTTT.

This clonotype has just a few counts. The chain couples TRBV7-9 to TRBJ2-3; no reliable D call. Per the germline V gene, CDR1 is SEHNR and CDR2 is FQNEAQ (reference sequence). The CDR3 contains 12 residues. Trimming stripped 6 bases from V and 4 bases from J, with 8 bases between. The CDR3 DNA reads TGTGCCAGCAGACTTATGGCAGATACGCAGTATTTT. This encodes CASRLMADTQYF.

This clonotype has just a few counts. The chain has TRBV4-3 and TRBJ2-7, with D uncertain. CDR1 and CDR2 from the germline V gene are LGHNA and YSLEER. There are 15 residues in the CDR3. Trimming pared 0 bases from V and 3 bases from J, leaving 12 bases between. The CDR3 loop reads CASSQDIATIYEQYF. The CDR3 DNA is TGCGCCAGCAGCCAAGACATAGCAACGATCTACGAGCAGTACTTC.

The sample holds a few counts of this clonotype. CDR3 DNA sequence: TGTGCCAGCAGCTTAACACGGCCATATGGCTACACCTTC. It translates to CASSLTRPYGYTF. The rearrangement uses TRBV7-2 and TRBJ1-2; no definite D call. Germline CDR1 is SGHTA and CDR2 is FQGNSA. The CDR3 is 13 amino acids. V dropped 2 bases and J dropped 5 bases, with 9 bases sitting between them.

This clonotype was detected only a few times. The V and J genes are TRBV7-2 and TRBJ2-7, with 9 positions matching TRBD2. The J call may not be correct, given that the DNA end is closer to TRBJ2-5. The CDR3 is 16 residues long. Germline assignment: CDR1 SGHTA and CDR2 FQGNSA. This CDR3 is CASSAGGGNSGETQYF. The DNA of the CDR3 is TGTGCCAGCAGCGCGGGGGGGGGAAACTCTGGGGAGACCCAGTACTTC.

This chain uses TRBV7-9 with TRBJ2-1, with a tentative D call TRBD1 (5 bases). This CDR3 spans 14 amino acids. V was clipped by 7 bases and J by 10 bases, with 20 bases between them. The germline gives CDR1 SEHNR, CDR2 FQNEAQ (reference sequence). The CDR3 protein is CASTLGLGAMEQFF. The CDR3 DNA sequence: TGTGCCAGCACCTTGGGGCTAGGAGCTATGGAGCAGTTCTTC.

The chain employs TRBV3-1 and TRBJ2-7; D possibly corresponds to TRBD1 (5 bases). V was trimmed by 6 bases and J by 1 base, leaving 13 bases between them. Germline V gene sequence: CDR1 LGHDT, CDR2 YNNKEL (reference sequence). The CDR3 is 14 amino acids. The CDR3 DNA follows: TGTGCCAGCAGTTTCGGACGGACATCCTACGAGCAGTACTTC. Amino acids: CASSFGRTSYEQYF.

The chain recombines TRBV6-5 with TRBJ2-5; D uncertain. Germline V gene data show CDR1 as MNHEY and CDR2 as SVGAGI. CDR3 length equals 14 residues. V was shortened by 0 bases and J by 6 bases, with 11 bases between the two germline ends. CDR3 DNA sequence: TGTGCCAGCAGTTACTCTACCTACACGAAGACCCAGTACTTC. This sequence encodes CASSYSTYTKTQYF.

This clonotype has only a few counts. The chain is built from TRBV5-6 and TRBJ2-6; D is ambiguous. Germline lookup yields CDR1 SGHDT and CDR2 YYEEEE. Trimming cost V 2 bases and J 1 base, with 10 bases left between them. The CDR3 loop spans 16 amino acids. The CDR3 loop reads CASSFPSGSGANVLTF. The CDR3 bases are TGTGCCAGCAGCTTTCCCTCCGGGTCTGGGGCCAACGTCCTGACTTTC.

The rearrangement links TRBV3-1 to TRBJ1-2; TRBD1 agrees at 7 bases. Trimming took 4 bases from V and 4 from J; bases not matched to a gene: 12. CDR1 and CDR2 from the germline V gene are LGHDT and YNNKEL (reference sequence). The CDR3 loop spans 16 amino acids. The CDR3 DNA is TGTGCCAGCAGCCCCCCAGGGGGGCCACGGTTCTATGGCTACACCTTC. Amino acids: CASSPPGGPRFYGYTF. Full variable domain (outside the CDR3, taken from reference TRBV3-1 and TRBJ1-2): DTAVSQTPKYLVTQMGNDKSIKCEQNLGHDTMYWYKQDSKKFLKIMFSYNNKELIINETVPNRFSPKSPDKAHLNLHINSLELGDSAVYFCASSPPGGPRFYGYTFGSGTRLTVV.

This chain's CDR3 is CSVQQSSYEQYF. DNA of the CDR3: TGCAGCGTTCAACAGAGCTCCTACGAGCAGTACTTC. The chain uses TRBV29-1 and TRBJ2-7; the D is unclear. The germline V gene encodes CDR1 SQVTM and CDR2 ANQGSEA. The CDR3 contains 12 residues. V dropped 5 bases and J dropped 0 bases, with 8 bases sitting between them.

The chain employs TRBV11-2 and TRBJ2-1, with D possibly TRBD2 on 6 matching bases. The germline V and J ends were trimmed by 5 bases and 4 bases, with 12 bases remaining between them. The CDR3 contains 14 residues. Looked up from germline, CDR1 is SGHAT and CDR2 is FQNNGV. The chain's CDR3 is CASSPKDYYNEQFF. The DNA for the CDR3 is TGTGCCAGCAGCCCCAAGGACTATTACAATGAGCAGTTCTTC.

The chain has TRBV7-9 and TRBJ2-3; 8 bases are shared with TRBD1. V lost 5 bases to trimming and J lost 6 bases; unmatched junction nucleotides: 7. The CDR3 length is 14 residues. Germline-derived CDR1 and CDR2 are SEHNR and FQNEAQ (reference sequence). The CDR3 bases are TGTGCCAGCAGCCCGCAGGGGGCCCAGGATACGCAGTATTTT. It specifies CASSPQGAQDTQYF.